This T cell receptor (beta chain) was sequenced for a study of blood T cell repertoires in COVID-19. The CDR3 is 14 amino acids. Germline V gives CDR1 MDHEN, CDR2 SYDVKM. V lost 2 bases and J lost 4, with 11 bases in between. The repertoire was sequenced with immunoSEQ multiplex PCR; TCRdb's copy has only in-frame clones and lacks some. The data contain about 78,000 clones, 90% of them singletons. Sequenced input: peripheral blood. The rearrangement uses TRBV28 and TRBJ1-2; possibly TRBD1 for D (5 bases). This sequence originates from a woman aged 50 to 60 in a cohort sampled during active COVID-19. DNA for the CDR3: TGTGCCAGCAGTTTAATCCCACAGGTCTATGGCTACACCTTC. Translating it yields CASSLIPQVYGYTF.